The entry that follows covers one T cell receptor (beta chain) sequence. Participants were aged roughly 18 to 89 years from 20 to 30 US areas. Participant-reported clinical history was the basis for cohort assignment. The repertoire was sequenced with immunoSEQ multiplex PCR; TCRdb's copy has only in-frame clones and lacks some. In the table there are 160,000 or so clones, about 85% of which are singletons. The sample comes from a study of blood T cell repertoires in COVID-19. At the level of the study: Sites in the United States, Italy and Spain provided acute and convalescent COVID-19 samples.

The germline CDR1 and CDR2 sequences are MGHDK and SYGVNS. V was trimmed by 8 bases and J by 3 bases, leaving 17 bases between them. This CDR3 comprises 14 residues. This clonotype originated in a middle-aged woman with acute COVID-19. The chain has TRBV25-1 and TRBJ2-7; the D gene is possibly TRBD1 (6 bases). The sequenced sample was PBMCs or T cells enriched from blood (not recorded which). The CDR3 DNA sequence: TGTGCCAGCGGTAGGGGGACGCCCGGCTACGAGCAGTACTTC. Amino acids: CASGRGTPGYEQYF.